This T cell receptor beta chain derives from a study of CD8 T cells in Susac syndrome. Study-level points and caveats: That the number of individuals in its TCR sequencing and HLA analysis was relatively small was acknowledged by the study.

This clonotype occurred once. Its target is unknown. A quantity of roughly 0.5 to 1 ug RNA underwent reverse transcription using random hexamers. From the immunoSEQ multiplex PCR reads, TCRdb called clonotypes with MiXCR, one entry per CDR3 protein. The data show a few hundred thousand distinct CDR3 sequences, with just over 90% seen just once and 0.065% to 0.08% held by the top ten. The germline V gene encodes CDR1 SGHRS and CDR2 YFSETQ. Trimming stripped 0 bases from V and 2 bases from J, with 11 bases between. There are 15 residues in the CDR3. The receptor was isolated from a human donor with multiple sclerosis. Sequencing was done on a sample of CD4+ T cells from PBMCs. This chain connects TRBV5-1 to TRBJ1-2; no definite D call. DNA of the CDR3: TGCGCCAGCAGCTTGGAAGTGCCAGTCAACTATGGCTACACCTTC. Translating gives CASSLEVPVNYGYTF.